Here is one T cell receptor (beta chain) with its context. These data come from a study of T cell changes during pregnancy in multiple sclerosis. Profiling relied on immunoSEQ multiplex PCR, and the TCRdb table lists in-frame clones only, not all of them. The sample includes about 41,000 clones, 90% of them seen just once. Specimen: CD8+ T cells from peripheral blood mononuclear cells, collected in the third trimester of pregnancy. The receptor comes from a female donor with multiple sclerosis, enrolled in a pregnancy study.

DNA for the CDR3: TGCAGCGTTGAAGCAAGGGCGTTGGGGGGGTATGGGTATGGCTACACCTTC. It is translated as CSVEARALGGYGYGYTF. This chain links TRBV29-1 with TRBJ1-2; D possibly corresponds to TRBD1 (5 bases). CDR1 and CDR2 (germline): SQVTM, ANQGSEA. V dropped 1 base and J dropped 5 bases, with 23 bases sitting between them. CDR3 length equals 17 residues.